Described below is a single T cell receptor (beta chain) sequence and its context. What it binds is unknown. The data originate from a study of T cell responses to AZD1222 COVID-19 vaccine. Whole-study findings and limits: Donors skewed white British and female; clonal diversity was possibly underestimated. Baseline seropositives among AZD1222 recipients totaled only five or six. Repertoires in all cases were sampled only once the peak T cell response had passed. Among spike-specific TCRs, nearly half reportedly target unmutated variant regions.

CDR3 length equals 12 residues. The V gene lost 3 bases and the J gene lost 0 bases, with 1 base spanning the gap. Some clones are missing from TCRdb's copy, which holds only in-frame ones; the method was immunoSEQ multiplex PCR. The table includes approximately 150,000 clones, more than 80% detected once. V usage is TRBV12-3 or TRBV12-4 and J usage is TRBJ2-3; no definite D call. The receptor was derived from an adult in good health. Specimen: peripheral blood, collected on day 0 of AZD1222 vaccination. CDR3 sequence: CASSFSTDTQYF. The CDR3 DNA reads TGTGCCAGCAGTTTTAGCACAGATACGCAGTATTTT.